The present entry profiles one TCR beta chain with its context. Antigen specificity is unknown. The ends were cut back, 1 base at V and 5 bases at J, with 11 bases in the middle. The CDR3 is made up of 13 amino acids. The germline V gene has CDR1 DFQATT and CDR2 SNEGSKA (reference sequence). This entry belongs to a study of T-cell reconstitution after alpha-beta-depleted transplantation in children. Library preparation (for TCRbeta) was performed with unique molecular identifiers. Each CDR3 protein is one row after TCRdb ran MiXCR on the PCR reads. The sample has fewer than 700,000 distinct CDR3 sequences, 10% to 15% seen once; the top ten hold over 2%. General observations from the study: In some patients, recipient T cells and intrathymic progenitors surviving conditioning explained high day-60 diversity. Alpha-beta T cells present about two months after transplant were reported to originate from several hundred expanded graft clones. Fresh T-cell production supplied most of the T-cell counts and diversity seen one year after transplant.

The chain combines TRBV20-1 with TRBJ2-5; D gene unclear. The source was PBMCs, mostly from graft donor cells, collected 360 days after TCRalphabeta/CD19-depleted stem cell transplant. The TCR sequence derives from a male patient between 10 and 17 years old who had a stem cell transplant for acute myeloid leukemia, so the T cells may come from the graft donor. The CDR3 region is CSARASILETQYF. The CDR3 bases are TGCAGTGCTAGAGCTTCGATCCTGGAGACCCAGTACTTC.